This TCR beta chain appears in the sequencing data of a study of blood T cell repertoires in COVID-19. Study summary: COVID-19 samples collected from the United States, Italy and Spain covered acute and convalescent phases. PBMCs, B-cell-depleted T cells, or T cells provided the cDNA or gDNA that made up the material.

Between the trimmed V and J ends, which lost 1 base and 7 bases, there was a span of 11 bases. CDR1 is LGHDT, CDR2 YNNKEL, per germline (reference sequence). This CDR3 comprises 13 residues. In the authors' methods: How many nucleated cells were present was estimated from reference gene primer amplification. Profiling relied on immunoSEQ multiplex PCR, and the TCRdb table lists in-frame clones only, not all of them. V, J and clone size are taken as reported in that table, and D and trimming were inferred from the DNA itself. The sample holds about 250,000 clones, 80% to 90% seen once. Material: peripheral blood. This sequence joins TRBV3-1 (or the pseudogene TRBV3-2) and TRBJ2-7, with D perhaps matching TRBD2 (6 bases). The clonotype originates from an elderly man with acute or convalescent COVID-19. Here the CDR3 DNA reads TGTGCCAGCAGCCAAGGGGGGGTGAGGGAGCAGTACTTC. It encodes CASSQGGVREQYF.